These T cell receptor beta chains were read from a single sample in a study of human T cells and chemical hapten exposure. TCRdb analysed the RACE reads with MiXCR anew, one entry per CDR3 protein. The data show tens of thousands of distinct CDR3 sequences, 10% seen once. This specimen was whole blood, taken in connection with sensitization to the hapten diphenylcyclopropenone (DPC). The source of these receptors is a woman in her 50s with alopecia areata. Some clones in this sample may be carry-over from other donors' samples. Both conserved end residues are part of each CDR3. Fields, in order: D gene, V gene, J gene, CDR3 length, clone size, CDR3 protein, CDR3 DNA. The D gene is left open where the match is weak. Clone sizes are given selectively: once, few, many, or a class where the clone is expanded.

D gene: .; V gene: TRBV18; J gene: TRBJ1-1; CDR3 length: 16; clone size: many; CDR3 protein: CASSPPGGHMNTEAFF; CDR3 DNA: TGTGCCAGCTCACCACCTGGGGGGCATATGAACACTGAAGCTTTCTTT
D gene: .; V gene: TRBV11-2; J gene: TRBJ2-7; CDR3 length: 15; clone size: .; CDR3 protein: CASSLEGLPAFEQYF; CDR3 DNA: TGTGCCAGCAGCTTAGAGGGACTCCCTGCATTTGAGCAGTACTTC
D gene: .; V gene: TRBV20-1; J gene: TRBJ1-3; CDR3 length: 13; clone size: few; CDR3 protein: CSLWGGAGNTIYF; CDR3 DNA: TGCAGCCTATGGGGTGGGGCTGGCAACACCATATATTTT
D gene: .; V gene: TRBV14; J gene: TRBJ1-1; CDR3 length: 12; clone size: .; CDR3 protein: CASSQGRGEAFF; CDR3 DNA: TGTGCCAGCAGCCAAGGCAGGGGAGAGGCTTTCTTT
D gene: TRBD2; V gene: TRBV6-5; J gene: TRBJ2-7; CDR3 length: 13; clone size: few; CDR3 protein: CASSLAGRGEQYF; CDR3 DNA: TGTGCCAGCAGCTTAGCGGGTCGGGGCGAGCAGTACTTC
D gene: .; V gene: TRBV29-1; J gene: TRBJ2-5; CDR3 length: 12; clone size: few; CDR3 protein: CSVGRVQETQYF; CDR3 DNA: TGCAGCGTTGGCCGGGTCCAAGAGACCCAGTACTTC
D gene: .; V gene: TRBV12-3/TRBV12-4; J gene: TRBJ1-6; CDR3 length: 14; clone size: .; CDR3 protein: CASRTEGNNSPLHF; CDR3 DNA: TGTGCCAGCAGGACGGAGGGAAACAATTCACCCCTCCACTTT
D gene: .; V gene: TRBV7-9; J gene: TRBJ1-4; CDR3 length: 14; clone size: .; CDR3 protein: CASSLERGNEKLFF; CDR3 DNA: TGTGCCAGCAGCTTAGAACGGGGGAATGAAAAACTGTTTTTT
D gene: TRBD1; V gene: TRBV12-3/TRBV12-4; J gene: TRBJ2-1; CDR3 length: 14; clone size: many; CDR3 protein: CASSFRDSYNEQFF; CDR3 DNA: TGTGCCAGCAGTTTCCGGGACAGCTACAATGAGCAGTTCTTC
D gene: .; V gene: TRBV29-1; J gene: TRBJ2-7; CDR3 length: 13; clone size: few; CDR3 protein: CSVAVTTSYEQYF; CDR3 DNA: TGCAGCGTTGCCGTGACTACATCCTACGAGCAGTACTTC
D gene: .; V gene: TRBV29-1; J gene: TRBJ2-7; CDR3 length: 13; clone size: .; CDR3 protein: CSVCLSGSYEQYF; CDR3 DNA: TGCAGCGTTTGCTTGTCGGGATCCTACGAGCAGTACTTC
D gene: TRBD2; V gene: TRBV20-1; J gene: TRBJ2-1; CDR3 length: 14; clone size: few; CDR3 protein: CSARIRLAGVEQFF; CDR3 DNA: TGCAGTGCTAGGATACGACTAGCGGGAGTTGAGCAGTTCTTC
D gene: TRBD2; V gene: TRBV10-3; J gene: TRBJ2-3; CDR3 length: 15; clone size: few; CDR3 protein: CAISESGLATDTQYF; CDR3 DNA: TGTGCCATCAGTGAGTCGGGACTAGCCACAGATACGCAGTATTTT
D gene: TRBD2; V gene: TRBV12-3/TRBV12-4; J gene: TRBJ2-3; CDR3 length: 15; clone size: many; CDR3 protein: CASSPGLAGGDTQYF; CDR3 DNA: TGTGCCAGCAGCCCCGGACTAGCTGGAGGAGATACGCAGTATTTT
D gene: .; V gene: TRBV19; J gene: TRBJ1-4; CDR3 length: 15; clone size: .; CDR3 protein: CASVREGALGEKLFF; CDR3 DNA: TGTGCCAGTGTAAGAGAAGGGGCGCTCGGTGAAAAACTGTTTTTT
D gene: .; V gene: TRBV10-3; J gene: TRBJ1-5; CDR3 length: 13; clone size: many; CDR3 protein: CAIRGQTNQPQHF; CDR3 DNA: TGTGCCATCAGGGGACAAACAAATCAGCCCCAGCATTTT
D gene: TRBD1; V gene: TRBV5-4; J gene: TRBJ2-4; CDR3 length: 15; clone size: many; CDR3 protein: CASSHDRGAKNIQYF; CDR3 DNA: TGTGCCAGCAGCCATGACAGGGGCGCCAAAAACATTCAGTACTTC
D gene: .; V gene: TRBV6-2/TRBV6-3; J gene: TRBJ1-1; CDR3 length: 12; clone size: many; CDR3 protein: CASSRGHTEAFF; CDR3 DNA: TGTGCCAGCAGTCGGGGGCACACTGAAGCTTTCTTT
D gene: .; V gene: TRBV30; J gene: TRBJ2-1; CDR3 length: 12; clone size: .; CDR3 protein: CAWEGGPAEQFF; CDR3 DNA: TGTGCCTGGGAAGGAGGGCCAGCGGAGCAGTTCTTC
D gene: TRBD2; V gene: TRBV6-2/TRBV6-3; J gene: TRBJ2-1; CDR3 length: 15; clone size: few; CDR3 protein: CASRRLAGGSYEQFF; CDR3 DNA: TGTGCCAGCAGGCGACTAGCGGGAGGTAGTTATGAGCAGTTCTTC
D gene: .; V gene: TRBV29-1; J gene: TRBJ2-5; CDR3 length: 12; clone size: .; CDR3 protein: CSVNLVQETQYF; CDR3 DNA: TGCAGCGTTAATTTAGTCCAAGAGACCCAGTACTTC
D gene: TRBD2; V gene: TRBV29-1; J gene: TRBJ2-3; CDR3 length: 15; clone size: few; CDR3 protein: CSVGASGSSTDTQYF; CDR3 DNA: TGCAGCGTTGGGGCTAGCGGCTCTAGCACAGATACGCAGTATTTT
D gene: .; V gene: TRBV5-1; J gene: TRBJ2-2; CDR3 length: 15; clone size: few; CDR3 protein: CASSSLSENTGELFF; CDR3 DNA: TGCGCCAGCAGCTCCCTTAGCGAGAACACCGGGGAGCTGTTTTTT
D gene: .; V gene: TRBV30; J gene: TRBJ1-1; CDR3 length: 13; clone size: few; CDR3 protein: CAWRMGANTEAFF; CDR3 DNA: TGTGCCTGGAGGATGGGGGCGAACACTGAAGCTTTCTTT
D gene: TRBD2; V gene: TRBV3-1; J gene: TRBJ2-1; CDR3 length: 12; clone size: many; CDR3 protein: CASSPLAGEQFF; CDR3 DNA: TGTGCCAGCAGCCCGCTAGCGGGTGAGCAGTTCTTC
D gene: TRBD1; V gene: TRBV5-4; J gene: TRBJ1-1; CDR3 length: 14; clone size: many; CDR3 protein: CASSVPGQGSEAFF; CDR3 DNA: TGTGCCAGCAGCGTGCCGGGACAGGGTTCTGAAGCTTTCTTT
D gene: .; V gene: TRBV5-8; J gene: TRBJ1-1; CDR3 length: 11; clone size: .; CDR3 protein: CASSFGQVAFF; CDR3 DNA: TGTGCCAGCAGCTTTGGGCAAGTGGCTTTCTTT
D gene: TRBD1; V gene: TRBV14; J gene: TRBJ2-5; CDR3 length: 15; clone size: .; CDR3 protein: CASSHRGRLGETQYF; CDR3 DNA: TGTGCCAGCAGCCACAGGGGGCGGCTAGGGGAGACCCAGTACTTC
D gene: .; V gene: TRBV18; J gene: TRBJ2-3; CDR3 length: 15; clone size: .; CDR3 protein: CASSPMDGQQTTQYF; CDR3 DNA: TGTGCCAGCTCACCAATGGATGGGCAGCAGACTACGCAGTATTTT
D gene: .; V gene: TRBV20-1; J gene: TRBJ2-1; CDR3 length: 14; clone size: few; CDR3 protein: CSAPPGRQTNEQFF; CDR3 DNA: TGCAGTGCCCCCCCTGGGAGGCAGACCAATGAGCAGTTCTTC
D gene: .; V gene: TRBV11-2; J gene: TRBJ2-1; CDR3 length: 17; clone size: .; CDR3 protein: CASSLDTPRTSYNEQFF; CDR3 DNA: TGTGCCAGCAGCTTAGACACCCCGCGGACCTCCTACAATGAGCAGTTCTTC
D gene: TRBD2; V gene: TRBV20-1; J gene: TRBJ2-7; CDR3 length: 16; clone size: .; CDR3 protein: CSAPPSRAGGPGEQYF; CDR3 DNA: TGCAGTGCTCCCCCCTCCCGGGCGGGAGGGCCGGGGGAGCAGTACTTC
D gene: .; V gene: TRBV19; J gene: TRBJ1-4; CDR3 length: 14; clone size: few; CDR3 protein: CASSWGRVDEKLFF; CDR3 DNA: TGTGCCAGTAGTTGGGGCAGGGTGGACGAAAAACTGTTTTTT